This T cell receptor (beta chain) was obtained from a study of CXCR3-negative and CXCR3-positive naive CD8 T cells. Study observations and caveats: Both naive subsets, CXCR3-negative and CXCR3-positive, displayed similar TRBV-TRBJ usage, unlike memory cells. More hydrophobic TRB CDR3s occurred in CXCR3-positive than in CXCR3-negative naive cells. Memory CD8+ cells showed much lower diversity, while both naive subsets displayed comparably high diversity. PBMCs showed partially decreased CXCR3 expression after cryopreservation, and most assays used fresh PBMCs.

It was by 5' RACE with UMI labels that the TRB cDNA libraries were prepared. From the 5' RACE reads, TCRdb lists one entry per CDR3 protein and no DNA. The sample's table shows roughly 120,000 distinct CDR3 sequences. Sorting yielded triplicates of roughly 310,000 cells for each CD8+ T cell subset. In germline, CDR1 is LGHNA, CDR2 YNFKEQ. The CDR3 length is 15 residues. As for this clonotype: Its antigen is unidentified.

The rearrangement uses TRBV4-2 and TRBJ2-7; TCRdb outputs TRBD1, but without DNA this stays unchecked. The sequence came from a human donor in good health. Some clones in this sample may be carry-over from other donors' samples. Sequenced material: naive CXCR3+ CD8+ T cells from blood. As for subset: CD45RO-CCR7+CD27+CD95- naive CD8+ T cells expressing CXCR3 (TNR3+). The CDR3 loop reads CASSHLTGETYEQYF.